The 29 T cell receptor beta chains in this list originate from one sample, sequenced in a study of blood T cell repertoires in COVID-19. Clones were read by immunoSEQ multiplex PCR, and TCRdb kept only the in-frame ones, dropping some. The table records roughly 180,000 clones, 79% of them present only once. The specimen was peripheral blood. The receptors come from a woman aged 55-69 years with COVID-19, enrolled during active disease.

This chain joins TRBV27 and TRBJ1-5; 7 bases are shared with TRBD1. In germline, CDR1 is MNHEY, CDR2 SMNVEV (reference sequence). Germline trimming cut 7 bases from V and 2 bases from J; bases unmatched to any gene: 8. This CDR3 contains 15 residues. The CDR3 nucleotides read TGTGCCAGCAACAATCAGACAGGGTGCAATCAGCCCCAGCATTTT. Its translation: CASNNQTGCNQPQHF.

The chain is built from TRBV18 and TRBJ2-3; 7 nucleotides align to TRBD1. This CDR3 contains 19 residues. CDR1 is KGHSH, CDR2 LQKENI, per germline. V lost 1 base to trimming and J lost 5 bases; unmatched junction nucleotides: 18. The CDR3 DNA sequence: TGTGCCAGCTCACCACGGACAGGTCTCGTTGCTACTGAGATAGATACGCAGTATTTT. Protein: CASSPRTGLVATEIDTQYF.

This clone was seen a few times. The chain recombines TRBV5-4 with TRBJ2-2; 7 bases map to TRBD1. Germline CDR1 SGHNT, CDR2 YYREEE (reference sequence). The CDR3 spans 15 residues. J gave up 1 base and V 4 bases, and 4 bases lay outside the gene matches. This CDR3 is CASSTGTVNTGELFF. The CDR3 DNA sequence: TGTGCCAGCAGCACCGGGACAGTGAACACCGGGGAGCTGTTTTTT. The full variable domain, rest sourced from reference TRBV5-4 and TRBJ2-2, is ETGVTQSPTHLIKTRGQQVTLRCSSQSGHNTVSWYQQALGQGPQFIFQYYREEENGRGNFPPRFSGLQFPNYSSELNVNALELDDSALYLCASSTGTVNTGELFFGEGSRLTVL.

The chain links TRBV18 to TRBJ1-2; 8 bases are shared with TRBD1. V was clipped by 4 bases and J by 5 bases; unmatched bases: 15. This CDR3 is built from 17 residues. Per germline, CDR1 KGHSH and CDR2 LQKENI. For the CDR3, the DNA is TGTGCCAGCTCACGACTTCCACTAGGACAGGGAGGGTATGGCTACACCTTC. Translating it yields CASSRLPLGQGGYGYTF.

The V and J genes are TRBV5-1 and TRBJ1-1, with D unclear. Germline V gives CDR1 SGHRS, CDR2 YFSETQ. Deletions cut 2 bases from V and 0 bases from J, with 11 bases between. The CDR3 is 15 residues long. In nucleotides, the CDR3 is TGCGCCAGCAGCTTCACGATCGACTTGAACACTGAAGCTTTCTTT. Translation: CASSFTIDLNTEAFF.

The CDR3 region is CASSLSQGVYEKLFF. The CDR3 DNA reads as TGTGCCAGCAGTTTATCCCAGGGGGTTTATGAAAAACTGTTTTTT. The J gene is TRBJ1-4, the V gene TRBV28; 7 bases fit TRBD1. V lost 1 base, J lost 6 bases, and 5 bases stayed unmatched. In germline, CDR1 is MDHEN, CDR2 SYDVKM. This CDR3 contains 15 residues.

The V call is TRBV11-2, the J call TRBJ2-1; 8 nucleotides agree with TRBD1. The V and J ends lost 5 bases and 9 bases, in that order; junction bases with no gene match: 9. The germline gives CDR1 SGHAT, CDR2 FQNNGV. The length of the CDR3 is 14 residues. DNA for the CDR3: TGTGCCAGCAGCGTCGGGACAGGATCGGGTGAGCAGTTCTTC. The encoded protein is CASSVGTGSGEQFF.

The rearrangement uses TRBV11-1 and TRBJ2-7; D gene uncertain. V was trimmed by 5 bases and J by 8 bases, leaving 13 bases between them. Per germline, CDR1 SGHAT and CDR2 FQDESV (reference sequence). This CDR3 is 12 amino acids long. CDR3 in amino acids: CASSNDIEKQYF. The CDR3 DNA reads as TGTGCCAGCAGCAACGACATAGAGAAGCAGTACTTC.

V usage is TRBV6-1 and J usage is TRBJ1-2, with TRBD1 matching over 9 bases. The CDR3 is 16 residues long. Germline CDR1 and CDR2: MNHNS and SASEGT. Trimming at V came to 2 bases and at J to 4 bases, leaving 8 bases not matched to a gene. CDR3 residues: CASSESPGQGGYGYTF. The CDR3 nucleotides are TGTGCCAGCAGTGAATCACCGGGACAGGGAGGCTATGGCTACACCTTC.

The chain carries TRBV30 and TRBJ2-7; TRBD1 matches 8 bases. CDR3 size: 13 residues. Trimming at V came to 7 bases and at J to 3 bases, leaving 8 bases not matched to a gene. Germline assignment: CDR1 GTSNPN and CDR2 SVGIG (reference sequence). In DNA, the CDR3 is TGTGCCTACCAGGGACAGGCAAACTACGAGCAGTACTTC. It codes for CAYQGQANYEQYF.

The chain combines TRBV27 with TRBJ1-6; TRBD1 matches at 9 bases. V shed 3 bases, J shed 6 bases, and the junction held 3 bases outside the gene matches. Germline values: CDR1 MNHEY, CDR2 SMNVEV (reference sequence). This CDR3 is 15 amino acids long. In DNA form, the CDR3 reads TGTGCCAGCAGTTTTGGGGACAGGGTTAATTCACCCCTCCACTTT. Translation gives CASSFGDRVNSPLHF.

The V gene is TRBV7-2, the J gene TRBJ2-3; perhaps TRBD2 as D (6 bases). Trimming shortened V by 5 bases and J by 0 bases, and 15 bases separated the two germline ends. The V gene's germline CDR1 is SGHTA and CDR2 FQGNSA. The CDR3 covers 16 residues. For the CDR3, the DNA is TGTGCCAGCAGCCTTCTTAAAGGGACTAGCACAGATACGCAGTATTTT. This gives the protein CASSLLKGTSTDTQYF.

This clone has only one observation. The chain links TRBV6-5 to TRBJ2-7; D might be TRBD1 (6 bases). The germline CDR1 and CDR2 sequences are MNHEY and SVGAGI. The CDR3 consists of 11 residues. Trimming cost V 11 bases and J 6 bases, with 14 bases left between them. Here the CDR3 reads CACQLGAEQYV. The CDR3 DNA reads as TGTGCCTGCCAGTTGGGGGCCGAGCAGTACGTC.

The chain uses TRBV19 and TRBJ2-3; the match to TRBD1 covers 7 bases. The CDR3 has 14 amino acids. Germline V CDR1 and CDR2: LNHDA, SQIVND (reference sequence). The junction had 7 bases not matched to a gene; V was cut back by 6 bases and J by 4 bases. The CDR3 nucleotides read TGTGCCAGTAGAGAGGGACAGCAGGCAGATACGCAGTATTTT. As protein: CASREGQQADTQYF.

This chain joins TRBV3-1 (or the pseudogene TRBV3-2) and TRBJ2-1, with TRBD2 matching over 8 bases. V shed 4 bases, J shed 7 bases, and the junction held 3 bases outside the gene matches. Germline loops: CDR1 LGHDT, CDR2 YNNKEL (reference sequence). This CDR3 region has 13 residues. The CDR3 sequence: CASSLGLDNEQFF. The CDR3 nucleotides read TGTGCCAGCAGCCTGGGACTAGATAATGAGCAGTTCTTC.

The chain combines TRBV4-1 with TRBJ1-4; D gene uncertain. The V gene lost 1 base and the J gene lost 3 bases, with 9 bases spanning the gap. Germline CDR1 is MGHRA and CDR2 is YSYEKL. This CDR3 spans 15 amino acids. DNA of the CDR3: TGCGCCAGCAGCCAAGGCCGCTCAGCTAATGAAAAACTGTTTTTT. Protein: CASSQGRSANEKLFF.

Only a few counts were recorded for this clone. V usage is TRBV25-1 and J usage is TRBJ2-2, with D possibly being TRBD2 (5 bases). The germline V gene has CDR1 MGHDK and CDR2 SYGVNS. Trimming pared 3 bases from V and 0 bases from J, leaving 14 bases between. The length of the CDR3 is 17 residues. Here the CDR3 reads CASSDGQQRSNTGELFF. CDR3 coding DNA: TGTGCCAGCAGTGACGGGCAGCAGCGGTCGAACACCGGGGAGCTGTTTTTT.

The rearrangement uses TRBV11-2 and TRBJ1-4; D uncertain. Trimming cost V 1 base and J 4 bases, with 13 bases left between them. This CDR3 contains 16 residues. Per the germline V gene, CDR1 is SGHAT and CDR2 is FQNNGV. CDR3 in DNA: TGTGCCAGCAGCTTAGGAGCGTCGGGGAGTAATGAAAAACTGTTTTTT. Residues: CASSLGASGSNEKLFF.

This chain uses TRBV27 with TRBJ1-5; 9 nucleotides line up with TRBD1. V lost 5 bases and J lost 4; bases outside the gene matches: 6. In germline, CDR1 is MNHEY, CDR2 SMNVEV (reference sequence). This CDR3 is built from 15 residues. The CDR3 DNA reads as TGTGCCAGCAGTCCCCTGACAGGGGGAAATCAGCCCCAGCATTTT. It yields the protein CASSPLTGGNQPQHF.

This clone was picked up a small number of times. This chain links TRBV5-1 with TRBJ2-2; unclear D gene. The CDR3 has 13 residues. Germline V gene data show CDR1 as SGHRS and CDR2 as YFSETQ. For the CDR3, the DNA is TGCGCAACGGCTCCCCTAGGCGCCGGGGAGCTGTTTTTT. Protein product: CATAPLGAGELFF.

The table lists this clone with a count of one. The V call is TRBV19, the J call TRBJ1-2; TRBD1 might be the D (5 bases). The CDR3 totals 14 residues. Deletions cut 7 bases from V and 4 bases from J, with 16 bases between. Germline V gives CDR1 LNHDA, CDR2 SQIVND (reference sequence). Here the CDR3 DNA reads TGTGCCAGTATGAGGACAACCTTACCCTATGGCTACACCTTC. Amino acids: CASMRTTLPYGYTF.

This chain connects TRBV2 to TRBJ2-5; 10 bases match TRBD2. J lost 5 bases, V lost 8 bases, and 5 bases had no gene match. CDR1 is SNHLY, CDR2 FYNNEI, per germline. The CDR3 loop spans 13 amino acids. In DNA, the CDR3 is TGTGCCAGCGCTGGGACTAGCGTGGAGACCCAGTACTTC. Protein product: CASAGTSVETQYF.

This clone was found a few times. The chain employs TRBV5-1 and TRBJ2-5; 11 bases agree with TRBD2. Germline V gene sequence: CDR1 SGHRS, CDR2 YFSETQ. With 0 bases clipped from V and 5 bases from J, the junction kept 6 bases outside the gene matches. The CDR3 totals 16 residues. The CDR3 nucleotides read TGCGCCAGCAGCTTGGACTCTAGCGGGGGGTTTGAGACCCAGTACTTC. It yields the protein CASSLDSSGGFETQYF. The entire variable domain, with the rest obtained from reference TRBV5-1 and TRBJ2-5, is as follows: KAGVTQTPRYLIKTRGQQVTLSCSPISGHRSVSWYQQTPGQGLQFLFEYFSETQRNKGNFPGRFSGRQFSNSRSEMNVSTLELGDSALYLCASSLDSSGGFETQYFGPGTRLLVL.

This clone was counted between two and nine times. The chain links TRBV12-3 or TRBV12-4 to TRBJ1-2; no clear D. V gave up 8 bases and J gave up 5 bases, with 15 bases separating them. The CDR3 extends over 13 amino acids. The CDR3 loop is CASSERERYGYTF. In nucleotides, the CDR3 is TGTGCCAGCTCTGAAAGGGAGAGGTATGGCTACACCTTC.

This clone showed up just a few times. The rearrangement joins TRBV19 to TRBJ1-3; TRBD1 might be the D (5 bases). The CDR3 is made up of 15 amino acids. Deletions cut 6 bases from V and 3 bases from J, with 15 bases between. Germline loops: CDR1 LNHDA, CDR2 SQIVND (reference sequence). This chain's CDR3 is CASSIRGGGGNTIYF. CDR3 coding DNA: TGTGCCAGTAGCATCCGCGGGGGAGGTGGAAACACCATATATTTT.

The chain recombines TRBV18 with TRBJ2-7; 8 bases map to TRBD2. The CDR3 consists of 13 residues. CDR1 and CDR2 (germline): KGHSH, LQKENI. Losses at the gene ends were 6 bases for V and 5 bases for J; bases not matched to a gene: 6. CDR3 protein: CASSPRGADEQYV. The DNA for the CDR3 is TGTGCCAGCTCTCCGCGGGGGGCCGACGAGCAGTACGTC.

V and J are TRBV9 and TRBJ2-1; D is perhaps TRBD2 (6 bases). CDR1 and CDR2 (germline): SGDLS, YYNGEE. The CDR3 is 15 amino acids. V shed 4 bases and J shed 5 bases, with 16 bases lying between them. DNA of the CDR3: TGTGCCAGCAGCAGGCAGTATTCGGGGGACAATGAGCAGTTCTTC. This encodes CASSRQYSGDNEQFF.

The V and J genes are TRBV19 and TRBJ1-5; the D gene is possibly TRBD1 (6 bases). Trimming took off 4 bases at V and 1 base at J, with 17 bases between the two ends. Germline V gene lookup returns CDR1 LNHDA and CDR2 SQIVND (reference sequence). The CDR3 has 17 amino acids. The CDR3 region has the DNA TGTGCCAGTAGTACAATCCCGGATCAGGGGAGCAATCAGCCCCAGCATTTT. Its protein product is CASSTIPDQGSNQPQHF.

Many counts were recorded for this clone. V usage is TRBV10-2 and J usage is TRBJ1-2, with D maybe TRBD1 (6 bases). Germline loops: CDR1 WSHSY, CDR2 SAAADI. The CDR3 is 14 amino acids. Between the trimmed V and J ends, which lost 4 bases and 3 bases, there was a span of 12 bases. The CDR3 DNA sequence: TGCGCCAGCAGTGGCGTACAGGGATACTATGGCTACACCTTC. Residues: CASSGVQGYYGYTF.